The next 7 T cell receptor delta chains were all read from a single sample in a study of γδ T cells in repeated Plasmodium falciparum infection (dated by TCRdb to the early 2020s). The library relied on multiplex PCR. Data came from an Illumina MiSeq. After TCRdb called clones again from the public reads with CATT, rows with identical DNA were merged. A total of 50,000 or so delta-chain clones appear in this sample, roughly 1.6% of them only once. The ten largest clones add up to roughly 8.6% of the sample. For bulk TCR repertoire analysis, Vgamma9/Vdelta2+ and Vdelta2-negative gammadelta T cell populations were isolated by flow sorting from peripheral blood mononuclear cells. Sequences were obtained from gamma-delta T cells from blood. The receptors shown here come from a pool of human donors (malaria-infected and uninfected, not separated).

This clone was picked up a small number of times. The protein held in TCRdb is that of a much larger clone and does not match this DNA's translation at residue 6, likely because of a read error; the protein shown is translated from the DNA. The rearrangement uses TRDV2 and TRDJ1, with 9 positions matching TRDD3. As TCRdb names no J gene, one was assigned here on the basis of a DNA match to germline. Unmatched junction bases numbered 16, after V lost 3 bases and J lost 3 bases. CDR1 GEAIGNYY and CDR2 EKD come from the germline V gene. The CDR3 runs to 18 residues. CDR3 amino acids: CACDFPGGGYRHADKLIF. CDR3 nucleotide sequence: TGTGCCTGTGACTTCCCAGGGGGGGGATACAGGCACGCCGATAAACTCATCTTT.

This clone was seen a few times. The likely explanation is a read error, given a far larger clone one base away. This same CDR3 is encoded by further DNA sequences in the sample. The rearrangement links TRDV1 to TRDJ1; no clear D gene. The J gene was not available in TCRdb and was assigned here by matching the DNA to germline segments. The CDR3 has 17 amino acids. V lost 4 bases, J lost 0 bases, and 18 bases lay in between. The V gene's germline CDR1 is TSWWSYY and CDR2 QGS. In DNA form, the CDR3 reads TGTGCTCTTGGGGGACCCAGCTTAGTGCCGTACACCGATAAACTCATCTTT. Its translation: CALGGPSLVPYTDKLIF.

This clone was detected a few times. Translating this DNA gives a protein that differs at residue 12 from the TCRdb one, which belongs to a much larger clone; a read error is likely, and the protein shown is this translation. This rearrangement joins TRDV1 to TRDJ1; possible D gene TRDD3, 5 bases. The J gene, left out of TCRdb, was set here by checking the DNA against germline. Germline V gene sequence: CDR1 TSWWSYY, CDR2 QGS. CDR3 length: 19 amino acids. V gave up 5 bases and J gave up 3 bases, with 28 bases separating them. The CDR3: CALGFPGSYLGNAADKLIF. The CDR3 bases are TGTGCTCTTGGGTTCCCCGGTAGTTACTTGGGGAATGCCGCCGATAAACTCATCTTT.

Points on this clone: This DNA's translation differs at residue 16 from TCRdb's protein, which comes from a much larger clone; a read error is likely, and the protein shown is translated from the DNA. V gene TRDV1 combines with J gene TRDJ1, with TRDD3 identical over 8 bases. Since TCRdb gives no J gene, matching the DNA to germline was used here to assign it. CDR3 length equals 19 residues. From germline, CDR1 is TSWWSYY and CDR2 QGS. The CDR3 here is CALGFPGSYLGDAADELIF. The CDR3 DNA sequence: TGTGCTCTTGGGTTCCCCGGTAGTTACTTGGGGGATGCCGCCGATGAACTCATCTTT.

This clone was counted a few times. A far larger clone is only one base removed, so a read error is likely. Different DNA sequences within this sample yield the same CDR3. The gene calls are TRDV2 and TRDJ1; 8 bases are a match to TRDD3. Since TCRdb gives no J gene, matching the DNA to germline was used here to assign it. This CDR3 has 17 residues. CDR1 is GEAIGNYY and CDR2 is EKD in the germline V gene. DNA of the CDR3: TGTGCCTGTGTAGGGATCGCTCTGGGGGACTACACCGACAAACTCATCTTT. Amino acid sequence: CACVGIALGDYTDKLIF.

This clone was seen more than once but under ten times. The TCRdb protein, from a much larger clone, departs from this DNA's translation at residue 9, likely by read error; the protein shown derives from the DNA. The V call is TRDV1, the J call TRDJ1; 11 nucleotides line up with TRDD3. The J gene, left out of TCRdb, was set here by checking the DNA against germline. This CDR3 comprises 20 residues. CDR1 is TSWWSYY, CDR2 QGS, per germline. V lost 2 bases and J lost 2; bases outside the gene matches: 16. CDR3 sequence reads: CALGEEGDNVGDTETDKLIF. The CDR3 DNA reads as TGTGCTCTTGGGGAAGAAGGCGACAACGTGGGGGATACGGAGACCGATAAACTCATCTTT.

The table lists this clone with a few counts. The amino acid sequence in TCRdb belongs to a much larger clone and departs from this DNA's translation at residue 10, likely a sequencing read error; the sequence shown is translated from the DNA. V is TRDV2 and J is TRDJ1, with no clear D. In the absence of a J gene in TCRdb, the DNA was matched to germline to assign it here. Per the germline V gene, CDR1 is GEAIGNYY and CDR2 is EKD. This CDR3 is 15 amino acids long. Deletions cut 1 base from V and 7 bases from J, with 18 bases between. The CDR3 protein is CACDTLLQSMGKLIF. The DNA for the CDR3 is TGTGCCTGTGACACACTACTACAGTCTATGGGTAAACTCATCTTT.